This record covers a single T cell receptor (beta chain). Assay: immunoSEQ multiplex PCR; the TCRdb copy retains only in-frame clones and omits some. In the table there are fewer than 80,000 clones, around 81% of which are singletons. As for time point: pretreatment peripheral blood. These data originate in a study of PD-L1 blockade in urothelial cancer. Study as a whole: Blood samples had a median of 141,255 T cells.

Sample: PBMCs, taken around atezolizumab (anti-PD-L1) treatment. The receptor was derived from an older man with urothelial cancer.

CDR3 sequence (DNA): TGCGCCAGCAGCTTGGGGGCTTGGAACACTGAAGCTTTCTTT. Translating gives CASSLGAWNTEAFF. The chain employs TRBV5-1 and TRBJ1-1, with D uncertain. There are 14 residues in the CDR3. Germline V gene sequence: CDR1 SGHRS, CDR2 YFSETQ. Trimming removed 0 bases at V and 1 base at J, with 7 bases between.